The 11 T cell receptor beta chains listed next were all sequenced from one sample in a study of resident and recirculating memory T cells in vitiligo. The data were produced by immunoSEQ multiplex PCR, yet TCRdb's version contains in-frame clones alone and is incomplete. The data contain 70,000 or so clones, more than 85% of them singletons. Material: blood. The receptors here all came from a male donor with vitiligo.

This chain links TRBV7-2 with TRBJ1-1; no definite D call. Between the trimmed V and J ends, which lost 2 bases and 1 base, there was a span of 5 bases. This CDR3 contains 13 residues. Germline CDR1 and CDR2: SGHTA and FQGNSA. CDR3 region: CASSLISNTEAFF. In nucleotides, the CDR3 is TGTGCCAGCAGCTTAATCTCGAACACTGAAGCTTTCTTT.

The rearrangement uses TRBV5-1 and TRBJ1-1, with TRBD1 as a possible D gene (6 bases). Germline assignment: CDR1 SGHRS and CDR2 YFSETQ. The CDR3 is made up of 14 amino acids. The V gene lost 4 bases and the J gene lost 5 bases, with 15 bases spanning the gap. In DNA form, the CDR3 reads TGCGCCAGCAGCCAACAAGGGAGGGGGACTGAAGCTTTCTTT. It translates to CASSQQGRGTEAFF. Full variable domain (rest looked up from reference TRBV5-1 and TRBJ1-1): KAGVTQTPRYLIKTRGQQVTLSCSPISGHRSVSWYQQTPGQGLQFLFEYFSETQRNKGNFPGRFSGRQFSNSRSEMNVSTLELGDSALYLCASSQQGRGTEAFFGQGTRLTVV.

This chain joins TRBV5-4 and TRBJ1-2; 8 nucleotides match TRBD1. Trimming took 3 bases from V and 5 from J; bases not matched to a gene: 6. The CDR3 runs to 14 residues. The germline gives CDR1 SGHNT, CDR2 YYREEE (reference sequence). CDR3: CASSSKTGAYGYTF. The CDR3 nucleotides read TGTGCCAGCAGCTCGAAGACAGGGGCTTATGGCTACACCTTC.

The chain carries TRBV6-5 and TRBJ2-7, with 8 nucleotides matching TRBD1. J was trimmed by 7 bases and V by 4 bases; bases with no gene match: 6. Germline values: CDR1 MNHEY, CDR2 SVGAGI. CDR3 size: 13 residues. CDR3 in DNA: TGTGCCAGCAGTTCCCAGGGGGCCGGGGAGCAGTACTTC. The encoded protein is CASSSQGAGEQYF.

The chain links TRBV5-4 to TRBJ2-1; TRBD2 is a possible D gene (6 bases). Germline V gives CDR1 SGHNT, CDR2 YYREEE (reference sequence). V was shortened by 0 bases and J by 0 bases, with 16 bases between the two germline ends. The CDR3 covers 18 residues. The CDR3 DNA reads TGTGCCAGCAGCTTGGTTCTAGCCGGAGGGGTCTCCTACAATGAGCAGTTCTTC. Its protein product is CASSLVLAGGVSYNEQFF. Full variable domain (remainder filled in from reference TRBV5-4 and TRBJ2-1): ETGVTQSPTHLIKTRGQQVTLRCSSQSGHNTVSWYQQALGQGPQFIFQYYREEENGRGNFPPRFSGLQFPNYSSELNVNALELDDSALYLCASSLVLAGGVSYNEQFFGPGTRLTVL.

The genes are TRBV28 and TRBJ1-4; 12 bases map to TRBD1. Trimming removed 4 bases from V and 7 bases from J; junction bases left unmatched: 16. Germline assignment: CDR1 MDHEN and CDR2 SYDVKM. The CDR3 has 19 residues. CDR3 bases: TGTGCCAGCAGTTCCACCGGGACAGGGGGCGCGAAGTTGTTTGAAAAACTGTTTTTT. As protein: CASSSTGTGGAKLFEKLFF.

This chain connects TRBV2 to TRBJ2-3, with TRBD2 matching 16 bases. Germline-derived CDR1 and CDR2 are SNHLY and FYNNEI. This CDR3 region has 17 residues. J gave up 2 bases and V 3 bases, and 2 bases lay outside the gene matches. The chain's CDR3 is CASSEGLAGGPTDTQYF. The CDR3 DNA is TGTGCCAGCAGTGAGGGACTAGCGGGGGGGCCCACAGATACGCAGTATTTT.

The CDR3 DNA sequence: TGTGCCAGCAGCTTAGCGGCAACGGGGGAAGAGACCCAGTACTTC. Translated, it gives CASSLAATGEETQYF. The rearrangement joins TRBV11-1 to TRBJ2-5, with a tentative D call TRBD2 (6 bases). CDR1 and CDR2 (germline): SGHAT, FQDESV (reference sequence). The CDR3 has 15 amino acids. V dropped 0 bases and J dropped 3 bases, with 11 bases sitting between them. Full variable domain (outside the CDR3, taken from reference TRBV11-1 and TRBJ2-5): EAEVAQSPRYKITEKSQAVAFWCDPISGHATLYWYRQILGQGPELLVQFQDESVVDDSQLPKDRFSAERLKGVDSTLKIQPAELGDSAMYLCASSLAATGEETQYFGPGTRLLVL.

The table lists this clone with a few counts. This rearrangement joins TRBV4-1 to TRBJ2-1, with 12 bases matching TRBD2. The CDR3 has 17 amino acids. Trimming took 4 bases from V and 4 from J; bases not matched to a gene: 8. Germline CDR1 MGHRA, CDR2 YSYEKL. DNA of the CDR3: TGCGCCAGCAGCCGGGGAGGACTAGCGGGGATGTACAATGAGCAGTTCTTC. Translated, it gives CASSRGGLAGMYNEQFF.

This CDR3 is CATSRVRQDSNQPQHF. The CDR3 bases are TGTGCCACCAGCAGAGTAAGGCAGGATAGCAATCAGCCCCAGCATTTT. V and J are TRBV15 and TRBJ1-5, with unresolved D. The CDR3 is 16 residues long. CDR1 is LNHNV, CDR2 YYDKDF, per germline (reference sequence). Trimming removed 1 base at V and 0 bases at J, with 10 bases between.

The genes are TRBV29-1 and TRBJ1-2; D perhaps matches TRBD1 (5 bases). Germline CDR1 and CDR2: SQVTM and ANQGSEA. Trimming pared 6 bases from V and 2 bases from J, leaving 16 bases between. The CDR3 consists of 14 residues. The CDR3 sequence: CSVRARAQNYGYTF. The CDR3 DNA sequence: TGCAGCGTACGGGCCAGGGCCCAAAACTATGGCTACACCTTC.